This T cell receptor (beta chain) was identified in a study of CD8+ T cells in alopecia areata. Once RNA had been extracted, it was reverse transcribed into cDNA to act as the sequencing template. Clones were read by immunoSEQ multiplex PCR, and TCRdb kept only the in-frame ones, dropping some. The top ten clones hold 1% of a sample with about 190,000 clones, about three fifths of them seen once. The germline CDR1 and CDR2 sequences are SGHRS and YFSETQ. The V gene lost 4 bases and the J gene lost 5 bases, with 16 bases spanning the gap. The CDR3 is made up of 15 amino acids. Points on this clone: What it recognizes is unknown.

Study-level findings and limits: The study found higher clonality in lesional than normal scalp, especially in alopecia totalis/universalis.

As for treatment: oral pan-JAK inhibitor, 5-10 mg twice daily. The chain has TRBV5-1 and TRBJ2-1; perhaps TRBD2 as D (6 bases). Source: CD4+ T cells sorted from blood, taken at week 24, from a patient treated with tofacitinib. This clonotype was obtained from a human donor with alopecia areata. CDR3 DNA sequence: TGCGCCAGCAGCGATAGCGGAGGAGTGGACAATGAGCAGTTCTTC. It encodes CASSDSGGVDNEQFF.